The 5 T cell receptor beta chains listed next were all sequenced from one sample in a study of blood T cell repertoires in COVID-19 (dated by TCRdb to the early 2020s). Receptors were amplified or captured by the immunoSEQ multiplex PCR assay. Entries here come from immuneACCESS through TCRdb and include only in-frame sequences with V and J called. Some clones fail to appear in such tables; in the studies checked, an unresolved V gene covers under half of the shortfall, and the cause of the remainder is unknown. Here the sample has about 200,000 clones; approximately 80% occur a single time. About 7.2% of the sample comes from the top ten. Sequenced sample: PBMCs or T cells enriched from blood (not recorded which). These receptors came from a woman in her forties with acute COVID-19.

The chain links TRBV9 to TRBJ1-1, with unresolved D. The germline gives CDR1 SGDLS, CDR2 YYNGEE. The CDR3 spans 14 residues. The V end was cut by 0 bases, the J end by 6 bases, with 12 bases between. CDR3 in DNA: TGTGCCAGCAGCGTAGCTCCAGGCAAGGCTGAAGCTTTCTTT. Translating it yields CASSVAPGKAEAFF.

The chain combines TRBV5-1 with TRBJ1-1; D not certain. Germline V gives CDR1 SGHRS, CDR2 YFSETQ. This CDR3 has 13 amino acids. Trimming took 0 bases from V and 5 from J, leaving 8 bases between them. As DNA, the CDR3 is TGCGCCAGCAGCTTGGCCCTATCTACTGAAGCTTTCTTT. It is translated as CASSLALSTEAFF.

The V gene is TRBV30, the J gene TRBJ2-4; 11 nucleotides line up with TRBD2. The V gene end was trimmed by 3 bases and the J gene end by 3 bases; junction bases not matched to a gene: 7. Germline V CDR1 and CDR2: GTSNPN, SVGIG (reference sequence). This CDR3 spans 16 amino acids. The CDR3 sequence: CAWSKGLAGVKNIQYF. The CDR3 bases are TGTGCCTGGAGCAAAGGACTAGCGGGTGTCAAAAACATTCAGTACTTC.

The rearrangement uses TRBV19 and TRBJ1-1, with unresolved D. Trimming took 6 bases from V and 0 from J, leaving 14 bases between them. CDR1 LNHDA and CDR2 SQIVND come from the germline V gene (reference sequence). This CDR3 comprises 15 residues. The CDR3 region is CASRLGIGLNTEAFF. The CDR3 nucleotides are TGTGCCAGTAGACTAGGGATTGGTTTGAACACTGAAGCTTTCTTT.

The chain couples TRBV29-1 to TRBJ2-5; 11 bases map to TRBD2. The CDR3 runs 14 residues. With 8 bases clipped from V and 5 bases from J, the junction kept 10 bases outside the gene matches. The germline V gene encodes CDR1 SQVTM and CDR2 ANQGSEA. The CDR3 loop reads CSLGLAGGGETQYF. The CDR3 DNA sequence: TGCAGCCTTGGGCTAGCGGGGGGCGGCGAGACCCAGTACTTC. The full variable domain, its missing parts supplied by reference TRBV29-1 and TRBJ2-5, is SAVISQKPSRDICQRGTSLTIQCQVDSQVTMMFWYRQQPGQSLTLIATANQGSEATYESGFVIDKFPISRPNLTFSTLTVSNMSPEDSSIYLCSLGLAGGGETQYFGPGTRLLVL.